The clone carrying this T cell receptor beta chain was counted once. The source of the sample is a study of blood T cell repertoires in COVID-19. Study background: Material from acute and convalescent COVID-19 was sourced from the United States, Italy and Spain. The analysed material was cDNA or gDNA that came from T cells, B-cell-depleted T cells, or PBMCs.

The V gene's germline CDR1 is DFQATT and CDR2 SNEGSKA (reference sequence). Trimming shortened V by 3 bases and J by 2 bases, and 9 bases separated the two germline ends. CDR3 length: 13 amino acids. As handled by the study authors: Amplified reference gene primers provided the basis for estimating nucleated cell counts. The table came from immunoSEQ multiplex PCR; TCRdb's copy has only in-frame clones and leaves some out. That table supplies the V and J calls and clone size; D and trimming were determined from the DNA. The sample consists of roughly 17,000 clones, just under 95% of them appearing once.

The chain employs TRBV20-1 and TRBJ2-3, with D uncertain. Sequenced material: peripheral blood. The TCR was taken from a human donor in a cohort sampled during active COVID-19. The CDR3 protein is CSASFTDTDTQYF. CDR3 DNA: TGCAGTGCTAGTTTTACAGACACAGATACGCAGTATTTT.